The sequence of this T cell receptor (beta chain) was determined in a study of blood T cell repertoires in COVID-19. Study context: Both acute and convalescent COVID-19 samples were obtained from the United States, Italy and Spain.

In the authors' workflow: Nucleated cell counts were estimated from reference gene primer amplification. TCRdb keeps only in-frame clones here, not all; method: immunoSEQ multiplex PCR. V, J and clone size reflect that table, while D and trimming were determined from the DNA. The repertoire holds 200,000 to 300,000 clones, with 80% to 95% as singletons. The CDR3 has 14 residues. Trimming at V came to 3 bases and at J to 9 bases, leaving 5 bases not matched to a gene. Germline CDR1 and CDR2: SGHAT and FQDESV (reference sequence). V is TRBV11-1 and J is TRBJ1-6, with TRBD1 identical over 7 bases. The TCR comes from a man aged 30-40 years with COVID-19, enrolled during active disease. Sequencing was carried out using peripheral blood. CDR3 in amino acids: CASSFHRGGSPLHF. DNA for the CDR3: TGTGCCAGCAGCTTTCACAGGGGCGGTTCACCCCTCCACTTT.